The sequence of this TCR beta chain was determined in a study of T cells in Graves' hyperthyroidism and ophthalmopathy. From RNA transcripts, TCR beta CDR3 regions were amplified. When the TCR CDR3 underwent first-round RT-PCR, the HTBI primer set was used. TCRdb independently ran MiXCR on the multiplex PCR reads; one entry per CDR3 protein. Here the sample spans some 560,000 distinct CDR3 sequences, 11% to 15% being singletons. In its sample, this clonotype was seen a few times. This CDR3 spans 14 amino acids. Germline lookup yields CDR1 SGHRS and CDR2 YFSETQ. Deletions cut 1 base from V and 5 bases from J, with 7 bases between.

The sequenced sample consisted of blood. This sequence was found in a woman aged 40 to 50 with Graves' hyperthyroidism. The rearrangement uses TRBV5-1 and TRBJ1-6; D gene uncertain. The CDR3: CASSLQDHNSPLHF. The CDR3 DNA follows: TGCGCCAGCAGCTTGCAGGACCATAATTCACCCCTCCACTTT.